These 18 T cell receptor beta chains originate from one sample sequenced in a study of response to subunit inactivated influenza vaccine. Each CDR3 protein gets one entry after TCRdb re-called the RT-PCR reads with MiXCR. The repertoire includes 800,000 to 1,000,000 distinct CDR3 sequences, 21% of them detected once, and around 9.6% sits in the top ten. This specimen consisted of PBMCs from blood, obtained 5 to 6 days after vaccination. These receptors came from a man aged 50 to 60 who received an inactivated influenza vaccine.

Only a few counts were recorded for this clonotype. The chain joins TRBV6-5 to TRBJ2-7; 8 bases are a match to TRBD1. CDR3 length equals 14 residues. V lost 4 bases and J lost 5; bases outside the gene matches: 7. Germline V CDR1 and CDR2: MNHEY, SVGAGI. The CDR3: CASSFRQGNDEQYF. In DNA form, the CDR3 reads TGTGCCAGCAGTTTCCGACAGGGGAACGACGAGCAGTACTTC.

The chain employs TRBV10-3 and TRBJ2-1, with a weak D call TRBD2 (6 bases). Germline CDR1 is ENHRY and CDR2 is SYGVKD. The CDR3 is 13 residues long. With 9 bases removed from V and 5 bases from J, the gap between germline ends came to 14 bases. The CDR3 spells CAISREVHNEQFF. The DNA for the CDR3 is TGTGCCATATCGAGGGAGGTCCACAATGAGCAGTTCTTC.

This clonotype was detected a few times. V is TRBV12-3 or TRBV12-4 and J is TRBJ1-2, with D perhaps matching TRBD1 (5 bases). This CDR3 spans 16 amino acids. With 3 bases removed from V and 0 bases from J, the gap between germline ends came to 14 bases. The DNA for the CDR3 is TGTGCCAGCAGTTTCTTCCAGGGAGCCGCTAACTATGGCTACACCTTC. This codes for CASSFFQGAANYGYTF.

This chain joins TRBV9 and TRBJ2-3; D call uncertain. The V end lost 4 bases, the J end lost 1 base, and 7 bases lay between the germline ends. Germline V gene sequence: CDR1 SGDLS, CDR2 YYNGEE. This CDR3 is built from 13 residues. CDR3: CASSKSGTDTQYF. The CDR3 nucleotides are TGTGCCAGCAGCAAGTCCGGCACAGATACGCAGTATTTT.

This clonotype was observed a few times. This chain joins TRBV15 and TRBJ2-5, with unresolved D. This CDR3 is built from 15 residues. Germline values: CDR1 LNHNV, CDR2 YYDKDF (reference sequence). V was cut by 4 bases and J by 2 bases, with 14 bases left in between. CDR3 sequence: CATSILQDHQETQYF. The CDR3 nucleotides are TGTGCCACCAGCATACTCCAGGACCATCAAGAGACCCAGTACTTC.

The CDR3 DNA sequence: TGTGCCAGCAGCTTACTTATACAGGGAGGCATCGAGCAGTACTTC. Its protein is CASSLLIQGGIEQYF. This chain links TRBV2 with TRBJ2-7; D assignment may be TRBD1 or TRBD2 (6 bases each). This CDR3 spans 15 amino acids. V lost 6 bases and J 6 bases, leaving 21 bases between the germline ends. CDR1 is SNHLY and CDR2 is FYNNEI in the germline V gene.

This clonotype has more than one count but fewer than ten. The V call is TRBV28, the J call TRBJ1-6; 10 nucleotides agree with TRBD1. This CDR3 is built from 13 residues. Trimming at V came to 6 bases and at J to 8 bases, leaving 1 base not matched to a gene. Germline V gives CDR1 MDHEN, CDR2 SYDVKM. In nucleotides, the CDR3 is TGTGCCAGCAGGGGGACAGGGGATTCACCCCTCCACTTT. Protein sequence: CASRGTGDSPLHF.

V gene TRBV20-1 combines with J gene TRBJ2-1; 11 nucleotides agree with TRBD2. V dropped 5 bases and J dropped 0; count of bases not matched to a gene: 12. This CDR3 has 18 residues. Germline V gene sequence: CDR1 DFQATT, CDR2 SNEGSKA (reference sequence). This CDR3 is CSALGLGLAESSYNEQFF. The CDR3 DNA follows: TGCAGTGCTCTAGGGTTGGGACTAGCGGAAAGCTCCTACAATGAGCAGTTCTTC.

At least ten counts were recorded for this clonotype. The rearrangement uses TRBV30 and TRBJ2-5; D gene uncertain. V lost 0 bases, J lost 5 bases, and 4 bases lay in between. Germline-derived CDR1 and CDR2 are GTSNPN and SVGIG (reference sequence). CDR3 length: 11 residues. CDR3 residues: CAWSVLETQYF. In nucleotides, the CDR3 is TGTGCCTGGAGTGTTCTTGAGACCCAGTACTTC.

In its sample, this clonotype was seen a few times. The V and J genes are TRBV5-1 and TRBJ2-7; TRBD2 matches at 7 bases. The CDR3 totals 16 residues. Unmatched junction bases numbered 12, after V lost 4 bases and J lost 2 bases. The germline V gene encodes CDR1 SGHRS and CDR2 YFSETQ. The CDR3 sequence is CASSPRRGGGTYEQYF. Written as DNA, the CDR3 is TGCGCCAGCAGCCCTCGAAGGGGCGGGGGAACCTACGAGCAGTACTTC.

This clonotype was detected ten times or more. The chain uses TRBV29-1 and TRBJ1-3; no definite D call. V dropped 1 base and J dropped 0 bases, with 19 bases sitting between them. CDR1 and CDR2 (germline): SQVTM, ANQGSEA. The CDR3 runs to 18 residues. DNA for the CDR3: TGCAGCGTTGAAGGCATTCCGTCCGAACCTTTCTCTGGAAACACCATATATTTT. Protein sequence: CSVEGIPSEPFSGNTIYF.

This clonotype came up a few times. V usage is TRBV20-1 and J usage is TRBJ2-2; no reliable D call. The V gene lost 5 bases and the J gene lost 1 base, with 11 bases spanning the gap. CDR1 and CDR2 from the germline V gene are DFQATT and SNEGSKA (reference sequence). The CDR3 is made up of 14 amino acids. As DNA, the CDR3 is TGCAGTGCTGGCTCACATCGGAACACCGGGGAGCTGTTTTTT. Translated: CSAGSHRNTGELFF.

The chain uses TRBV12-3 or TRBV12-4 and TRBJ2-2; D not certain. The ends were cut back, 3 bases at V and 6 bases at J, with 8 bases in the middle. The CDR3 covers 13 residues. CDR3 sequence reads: CASSFPRPGELFF. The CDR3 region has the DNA TGTGCCAGCAGTTTCCCGCGCCCCGGGGAGCTGTTTTTT.

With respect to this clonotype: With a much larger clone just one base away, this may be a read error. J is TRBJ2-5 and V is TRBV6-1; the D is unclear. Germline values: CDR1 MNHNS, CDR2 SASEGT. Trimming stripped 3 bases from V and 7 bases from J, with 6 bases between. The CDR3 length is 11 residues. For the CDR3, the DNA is TGTGCCAGCAGTGAGATGGTGACCCAGTACTTC. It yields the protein CASSEMVTQYF.

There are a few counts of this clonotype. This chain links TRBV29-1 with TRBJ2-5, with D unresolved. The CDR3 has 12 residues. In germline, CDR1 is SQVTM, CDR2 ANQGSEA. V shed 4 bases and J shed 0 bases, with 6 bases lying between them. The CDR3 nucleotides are TGCAGCGTTGTAAGGAACCAAGAGACCCAGTACTTC. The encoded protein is CSVVRNQETQYF.

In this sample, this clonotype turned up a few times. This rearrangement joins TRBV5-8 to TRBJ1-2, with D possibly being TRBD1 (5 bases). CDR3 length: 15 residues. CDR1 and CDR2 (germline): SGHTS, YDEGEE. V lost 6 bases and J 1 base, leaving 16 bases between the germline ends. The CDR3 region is CASTHAQQGNYGYTF. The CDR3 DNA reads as TGTGCCAGCACCCATGCGCAGCAGGGTAACTATGGCTACACCTTC.

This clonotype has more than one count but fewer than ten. Here the CDR3 DNA reads TGCAGTGCCAGCCCAGGGGTAGGGACCTACGAGCAGTACTTC. Protein: CSASPGVGTYEQYF. The chain employs TRBV20-1 and TRBJ2-7; a possible D gene is TRBD1 (6 bases). This CDR3 is 14 amino acids long. V lost 6 bases and J lost 2, with 17 bases in between. CDR1 DFQATT and CDR2 SNEGSKA come from the germline V gene (reference sequence).

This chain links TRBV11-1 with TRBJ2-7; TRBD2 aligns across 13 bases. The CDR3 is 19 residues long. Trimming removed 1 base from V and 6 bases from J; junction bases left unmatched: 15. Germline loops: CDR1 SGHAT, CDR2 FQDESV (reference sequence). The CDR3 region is CASSLGPLGLAGVSGEQYF. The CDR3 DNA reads TGTGCCAGCAGCTTAGGCCCGTTAGGACTAGCGGGAGTTAGCGGCGAGCAGTACTTC.